The sequence of this T cell receptor (beta chain) was determined in a study of T cell changes during pregnancy in multiple sclerosis. This CDR3 has 12 residues. In germline, CDR1 is SGHTA, CDR2 FQGNSA. Trimming cost V 5 bases and J 8 bases; bases outside gene matches: 5. Assay used: immunoSEQ multiplex PCR; TCRdb lists only in-frame clones, some missing. The table has 35,000 or so clones, roughly nine tenths seen once. This clone was found once. This clonotype was obtained from a female donor in good health, enrolled as a control in a pregnancy study. Here the sequenced sample was CD4+ T cells from peripheral blood mononuclear cells, taken in the third trimester of pregnancy. The rearrangement links TRBV7-2 to TRBJ2-7, with TRBD1 matching 8 bases. CDR3 in DNA: TGTGCCAGCAGCGAGGACAGGGCACAGCAGTACTTC. As protein: CASSEDRAQQYF.